Given below is one TCR beta chain in context. The data originate from a study of CD8+ T cells in alopecia areata. Extracted RNA was reverse transcribed, and the resulting cDNA served as sequencing template. Only in-frame clones appear in the TCRdb table, and some are missing; sequencing was by immunoSEQ multiplex PCR. The sample holds 250,000 to 300,000 clones; 55% to 75% are singletons and the top ten take around 1.8%. Specified treatment: oral pan-JAK inhibitor, 5-10 mg twice daily. There are 13 residues in the CDR3. The germline V gene encodes CDR1 SNHLY and CDR2 FYNNEI. V was clipped by 0 bases and J by 13 bases, with 13 bases between them.

The receptor comes from a human donor with alopecia areata. This specimen was CD4+ T cells sorted from blood, taken at week 24, from a patient treated with tofacitinib. This chain uses TRBV2 with TRBJ2-1; unclear D gene. CDR3 loop: CASSEALQDSQFF. The CDR3 DNA is TGTGCCAGCAGTGAAGCGCTTCAAGACTCTCAGTTCTTC.